This record covers a single TCR beta chain. PCRs each included synthetic TCR analog templates spiked in. The method was immunoSEQ multiplex PCR; TCRdb's version includes in-frame clones alone and lacks a portion of them. The table lists roughly 130,000 clones, around 84% of them singletons. Time point of the sample: pretreatment peripheral blood. Locally advanced or metastatic urothelial carcinoma was present in patients. This specimen belongs to a study of PD-L1 blockade in urothelial cancer. For the study at large: Patients had been given 0 to 3 earlier chemotherapy regimens. Blood samples had a median of about 150,000 T cells.

The sequenced sample was PBMCs, obtained around atezolizumab (anti-PD-L1) treatment. The TCR comes from a man aged 50 to 60 with urothelial cancer.

For the CDR3, the DNA is TGTGCCAGCAGTGGGTCCGGGACAGGGAACACTGAAGCTTTCTTT. It is translated as CASSGSGTGNTEAFF. The gene calls are TRBV28 and TRBJ1-1; the match to TRBD1 covers 8 bases. Germline CDR1 is MDHEN and CDR2 is SYDVKM. The CDR3 contains 15 residues. J was trimmed by 1 base and V by 5 bases; bases with no gene match: 6.